The present TCR beta chain was sequenced within a study of T cells in Graves' hyperthyroidism and ophthalmopathy. This clonotype was seen at least ten times. Germline V gene sequence: CDR1 LGHNA, CDR2 YNFKEQ. The CDR3 consists of 15 residues. V dropped 3 bases and J dropped 1 base, with 12 bases sitting between them. Regions amplified from RNA transcripts were the TCR beta CDR3 regions. An initial round of RT-PCR targeting the TCR CDR3 relied on the HTBI primer set. TCRdb re-called the multiplex PCR reads through MiXCR, storing one row per CDR3 protein. The sample consists of 450,000 to 700,000 distinct CDR3 sequences, 40% to 55% of them appearing once.

The gene calls are TRBV4-2 and TRBJ1-2; D gene ambiguous. The clonotype comes from a woman aged 18-30 years with Graves' hyperthyroidism. The material sequenced was peripheral blood or thyroid tissue (not recorded which). The DNA of the CDR3 is TGTGCCAGCAGCCACGGACCTATTAATAACTATGGCTACACCTTC. This translates into CASSHGPINNYGYTF.